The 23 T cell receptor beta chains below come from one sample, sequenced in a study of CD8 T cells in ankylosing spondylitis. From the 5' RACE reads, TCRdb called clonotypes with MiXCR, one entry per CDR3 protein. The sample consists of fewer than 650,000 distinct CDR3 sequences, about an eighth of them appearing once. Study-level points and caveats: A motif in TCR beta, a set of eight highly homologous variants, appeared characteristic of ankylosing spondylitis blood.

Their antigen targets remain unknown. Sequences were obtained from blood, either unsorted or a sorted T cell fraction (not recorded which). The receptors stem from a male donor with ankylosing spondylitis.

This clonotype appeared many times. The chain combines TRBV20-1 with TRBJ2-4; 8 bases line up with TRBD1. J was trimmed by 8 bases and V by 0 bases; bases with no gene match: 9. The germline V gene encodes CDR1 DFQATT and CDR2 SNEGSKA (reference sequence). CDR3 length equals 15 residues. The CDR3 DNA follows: TGCAGTGCTAGAGAGGCGCAGGGGGCGAGGGACATTCAGTACTTC. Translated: CSAREAQGARDIQYF.

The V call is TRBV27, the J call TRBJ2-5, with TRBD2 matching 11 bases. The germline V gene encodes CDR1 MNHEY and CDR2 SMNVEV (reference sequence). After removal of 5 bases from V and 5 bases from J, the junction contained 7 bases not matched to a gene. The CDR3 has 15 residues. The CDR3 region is CASSTGTSGRETQYF. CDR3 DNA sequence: TGTGCCAGCAGTACTGGGACTAGCGGACGGGAGACCCAGTACTTC.

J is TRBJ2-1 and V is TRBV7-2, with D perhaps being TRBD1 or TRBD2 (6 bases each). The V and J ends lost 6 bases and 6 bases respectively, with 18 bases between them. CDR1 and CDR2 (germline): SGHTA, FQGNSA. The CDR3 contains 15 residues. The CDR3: CASRPEGGGPNEQFF. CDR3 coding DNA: TGTGCCAGCAGGCCGGAAGGGGGAGGCCCCAATGAGCAGTTCTTC.

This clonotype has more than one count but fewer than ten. The DNA for the CDR3 is TGTGCCAGCAGCTTAGGACCTACAGGGCCCTACGAGCAGTACGTC. Its translation is CASSLGPTGPYEQYV. The V gene is TRBV7-9, the J gene TRBJ2-7; perhaps TRBD1 as D (6 bases). Trimming removed 1 base at V and 2 bases at J, with 12 bases between. The germline V gene has CDR1 SEHNR and CDR2 FQNEAQ (reference sequence). There are 15 residues in the CDR3.

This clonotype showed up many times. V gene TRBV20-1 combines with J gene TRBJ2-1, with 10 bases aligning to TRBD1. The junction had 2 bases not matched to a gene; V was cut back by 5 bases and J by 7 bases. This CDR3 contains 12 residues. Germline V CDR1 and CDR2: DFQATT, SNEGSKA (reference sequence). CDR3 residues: CSAGGQGNEQFF. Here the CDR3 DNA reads TGCAGTGCTGGGGGACAGGGGAATGAGCAGTTCTTC.

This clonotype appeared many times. The CDR3 DNA reads as TGCGCCAGCCGGCTGTCGGGGGAAGCCACTGAAGCTTTCTTT. Its translation is CASRLSGEATEAFF. The chain combines TRBV5-1 with TRBJ1-1; a weak D match, TRBD1 (5 bases). This CDR3 has 14 amino acids. Germline CDR1 SGHRS, CDR2 YFSETQ. The V end lost 7 bases, the J end lost 4 bases, and 17 bases lay between the germline ends.

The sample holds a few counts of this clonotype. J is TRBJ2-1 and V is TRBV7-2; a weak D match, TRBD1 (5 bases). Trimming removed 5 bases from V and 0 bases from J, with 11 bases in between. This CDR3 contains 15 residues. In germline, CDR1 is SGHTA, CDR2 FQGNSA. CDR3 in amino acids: CASSDGQISYNEQFF. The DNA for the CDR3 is TGTGCCAGCAGCGATGGACAAATCTCCTACAATGAGCAGTTCTTC.

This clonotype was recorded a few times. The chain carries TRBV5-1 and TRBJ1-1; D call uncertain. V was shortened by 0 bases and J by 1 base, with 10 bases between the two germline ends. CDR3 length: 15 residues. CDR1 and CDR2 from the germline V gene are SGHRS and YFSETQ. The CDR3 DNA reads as TGCGCCAGCAGCTTGGAGGGAGACGGGAACACTGAAGCTTTCTTT. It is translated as CASSLEGDGNTEAFF.

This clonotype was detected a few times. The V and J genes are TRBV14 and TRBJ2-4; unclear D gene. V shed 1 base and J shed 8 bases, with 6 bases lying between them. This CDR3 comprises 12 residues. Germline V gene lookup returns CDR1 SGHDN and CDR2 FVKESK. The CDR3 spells CASSQVSYIQYF. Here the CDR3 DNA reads TGTGCCAGCAGCCAAGTTAGTTACATTCAGTACTTC.

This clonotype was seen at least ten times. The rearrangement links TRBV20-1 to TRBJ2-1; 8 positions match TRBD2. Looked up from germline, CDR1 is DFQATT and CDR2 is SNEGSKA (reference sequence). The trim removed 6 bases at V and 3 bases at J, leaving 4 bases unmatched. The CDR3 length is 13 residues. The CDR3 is CSAIAGLYNEQFF. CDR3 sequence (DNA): TGCAGTGCAATAGCGGGGCTCTACAATGAGCAGTTCTTC.

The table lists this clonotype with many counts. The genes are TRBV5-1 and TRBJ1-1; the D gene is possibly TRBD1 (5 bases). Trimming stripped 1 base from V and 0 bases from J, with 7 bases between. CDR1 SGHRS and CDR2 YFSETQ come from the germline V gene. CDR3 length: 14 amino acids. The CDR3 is CASSLIGVNTEAFF. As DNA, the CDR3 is TGCGCCAGCAGCTTGATAGGGGTGAACACTGAAGCTTTCTTT.

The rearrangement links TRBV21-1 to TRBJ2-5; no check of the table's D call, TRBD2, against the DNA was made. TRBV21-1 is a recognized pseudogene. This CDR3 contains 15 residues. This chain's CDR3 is CASRRAGGPQETQYF. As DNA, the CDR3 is TGTGCCAGCAGGAGAGCGGGAGGGCCCCAAGAGACCCAGTACTTC.

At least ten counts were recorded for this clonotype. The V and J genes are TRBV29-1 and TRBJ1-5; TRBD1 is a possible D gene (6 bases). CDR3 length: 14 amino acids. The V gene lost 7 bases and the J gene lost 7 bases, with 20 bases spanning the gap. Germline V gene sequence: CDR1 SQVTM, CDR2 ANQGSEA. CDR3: CSAGGIGGGQPQHF. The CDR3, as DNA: TGCAGCGCCGGAGGAATAGGGGGTGGGCAGCCCCAGCATTTT.

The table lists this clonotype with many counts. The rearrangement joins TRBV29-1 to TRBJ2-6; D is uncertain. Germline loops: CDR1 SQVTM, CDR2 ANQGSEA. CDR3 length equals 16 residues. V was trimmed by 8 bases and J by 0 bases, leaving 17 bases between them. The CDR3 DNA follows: TGCAGCACCCTCGAGAGGTCGAGCTCTGGGGCCAACGTCCTGACTTTC. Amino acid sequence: CSTLERSSSGANVLTF.

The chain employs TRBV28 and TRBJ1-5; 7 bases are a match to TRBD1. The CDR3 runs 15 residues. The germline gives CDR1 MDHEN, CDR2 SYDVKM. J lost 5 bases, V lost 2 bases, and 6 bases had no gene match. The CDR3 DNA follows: TGTGCCAGCAGTTTAAGCGCGGGACAGTATCAGCCCCAGCATTTT. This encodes CASSLSAGQYQPQHF.

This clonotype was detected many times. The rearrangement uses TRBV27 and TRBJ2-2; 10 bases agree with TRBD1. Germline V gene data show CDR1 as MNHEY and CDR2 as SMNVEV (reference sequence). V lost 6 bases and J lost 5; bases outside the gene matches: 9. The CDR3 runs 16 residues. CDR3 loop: CASSPEGQGITGELFF. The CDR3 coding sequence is TGTGCCAGCAGCCCCGAGGGACAGGGGATTACCGGGGAGCTGTTTTTT.

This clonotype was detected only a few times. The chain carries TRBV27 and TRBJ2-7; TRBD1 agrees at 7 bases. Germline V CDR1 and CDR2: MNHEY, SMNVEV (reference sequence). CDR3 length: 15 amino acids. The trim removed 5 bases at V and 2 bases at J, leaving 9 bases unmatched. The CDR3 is CASSRGLRSPYEQYF. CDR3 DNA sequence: TGTGCCAGCAGTAGGGGGCTCAGGAGCCCCTACGAGCAGTACTTC.

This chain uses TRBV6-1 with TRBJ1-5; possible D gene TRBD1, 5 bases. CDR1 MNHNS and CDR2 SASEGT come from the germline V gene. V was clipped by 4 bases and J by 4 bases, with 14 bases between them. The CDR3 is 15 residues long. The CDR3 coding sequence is TGTGCCAGCAGTGCGGGCGGGGAGGGGAATCAGCCCCAGCATTTT. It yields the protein CASSAGGEGNQPQHF.

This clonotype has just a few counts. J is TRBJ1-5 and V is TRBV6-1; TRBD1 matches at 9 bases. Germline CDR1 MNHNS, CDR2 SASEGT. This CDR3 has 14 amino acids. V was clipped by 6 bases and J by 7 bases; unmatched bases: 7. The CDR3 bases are TGTGCCAGCAGCAAAGACAGGGGGTACCAGCCCCAGCATTTT. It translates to CASSKDRGYQPQHF.

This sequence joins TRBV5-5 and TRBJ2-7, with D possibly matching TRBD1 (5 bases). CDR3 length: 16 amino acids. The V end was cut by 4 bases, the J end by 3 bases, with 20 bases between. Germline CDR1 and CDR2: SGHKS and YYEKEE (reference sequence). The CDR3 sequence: CASSPRGDQPGYEQYF. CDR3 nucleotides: TGTGCCAGCAGCCCAAGGGGTGACCAGCCGGGCTACGAGCAGTACTTC.

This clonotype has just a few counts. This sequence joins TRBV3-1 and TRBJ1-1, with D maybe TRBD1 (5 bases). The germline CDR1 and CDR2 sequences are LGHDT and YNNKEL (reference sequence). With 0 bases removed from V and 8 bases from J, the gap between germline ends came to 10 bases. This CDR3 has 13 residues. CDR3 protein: CASSQDPHREAFF. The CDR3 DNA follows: TGTGCCAGCAGCCAAGATCCGCACAGGGAAGCTTTCTTT. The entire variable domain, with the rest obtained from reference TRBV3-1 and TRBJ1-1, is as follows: DTAVSQTPKYLVTQMGNDKSIKCEQNLGHDTMYWYKQDSKKFLKIMFSYNNKELIINETVPNRFSPKSPDKAHLNLHINSLELGDSAVYFCASSQDPHREAFFGQGTRLTVV.

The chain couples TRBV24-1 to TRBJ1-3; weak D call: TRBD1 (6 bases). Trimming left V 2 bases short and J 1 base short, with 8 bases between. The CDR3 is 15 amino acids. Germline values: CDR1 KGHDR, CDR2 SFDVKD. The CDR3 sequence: CATSDSRGSGNTIYF. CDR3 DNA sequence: TGTGCCACCAGTGATTCAAGGGGGTCTGGAAACACCATATATTTT.

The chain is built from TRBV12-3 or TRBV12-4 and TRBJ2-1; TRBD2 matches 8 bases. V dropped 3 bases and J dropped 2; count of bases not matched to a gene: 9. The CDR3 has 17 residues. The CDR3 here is CASSFDSGSRAYNEQFF. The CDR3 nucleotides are TGTGCCAGCAGTTTCGACAGCGGGAGTCGCGCCTACAATGAGCAGTTCTTC.